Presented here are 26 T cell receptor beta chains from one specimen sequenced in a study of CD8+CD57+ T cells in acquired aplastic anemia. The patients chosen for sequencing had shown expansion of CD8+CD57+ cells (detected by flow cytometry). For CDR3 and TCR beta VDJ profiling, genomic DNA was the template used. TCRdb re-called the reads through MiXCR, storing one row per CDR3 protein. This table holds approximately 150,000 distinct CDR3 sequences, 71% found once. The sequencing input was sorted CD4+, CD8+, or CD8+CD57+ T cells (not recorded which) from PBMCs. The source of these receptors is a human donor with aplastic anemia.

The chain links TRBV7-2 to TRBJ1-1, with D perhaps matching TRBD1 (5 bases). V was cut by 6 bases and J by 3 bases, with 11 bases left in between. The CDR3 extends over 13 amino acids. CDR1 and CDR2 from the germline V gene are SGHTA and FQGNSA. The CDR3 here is CASRQGFHTEAFF. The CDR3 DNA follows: TGTGCCAGCAGGCAGGGATTCCACACTGAAGCTTTCTTT.

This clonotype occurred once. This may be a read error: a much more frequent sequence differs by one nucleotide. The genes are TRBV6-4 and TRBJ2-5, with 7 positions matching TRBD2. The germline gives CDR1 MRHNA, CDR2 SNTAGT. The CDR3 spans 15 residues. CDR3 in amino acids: CASSPTSSGQETQHF. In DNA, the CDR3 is TGTGCCAGCAGCCCCACTTCTAGCGGACAAGAGACCCAGCACTTC.

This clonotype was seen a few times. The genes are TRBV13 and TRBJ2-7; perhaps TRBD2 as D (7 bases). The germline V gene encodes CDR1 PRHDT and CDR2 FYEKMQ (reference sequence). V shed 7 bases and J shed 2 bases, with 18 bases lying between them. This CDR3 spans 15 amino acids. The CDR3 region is CASTQGGGGPYEQYF. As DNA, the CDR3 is TGTGCCAGCACCCAAGGAGGGGGAGGGCCCTACGAGCAGTACTTC.

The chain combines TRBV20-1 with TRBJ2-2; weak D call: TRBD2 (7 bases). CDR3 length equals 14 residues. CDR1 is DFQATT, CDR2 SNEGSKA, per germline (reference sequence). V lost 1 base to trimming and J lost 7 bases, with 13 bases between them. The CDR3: CSARAGGTLGELFF. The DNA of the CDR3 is TGCAGTGCTAGAGCGGGGGGCACCCTCGGGGAGCTGTTTTTT.

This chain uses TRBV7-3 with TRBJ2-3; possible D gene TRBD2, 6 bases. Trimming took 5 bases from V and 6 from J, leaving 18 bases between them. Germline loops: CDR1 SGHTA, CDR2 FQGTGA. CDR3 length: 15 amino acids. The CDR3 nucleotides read TGTGCCAGCAGCCCATGGCGGGGCGATCGGGATACGCAGTATTTT. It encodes CASSPWRGDRDTQYF.

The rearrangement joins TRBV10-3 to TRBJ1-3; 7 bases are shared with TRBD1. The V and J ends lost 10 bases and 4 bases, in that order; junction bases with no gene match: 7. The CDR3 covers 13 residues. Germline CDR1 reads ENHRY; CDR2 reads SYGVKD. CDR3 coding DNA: TGTGCCACAGAATTAGGGGGCGGAAACACCATATATTTT. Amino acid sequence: CATELGGGNTIYF.

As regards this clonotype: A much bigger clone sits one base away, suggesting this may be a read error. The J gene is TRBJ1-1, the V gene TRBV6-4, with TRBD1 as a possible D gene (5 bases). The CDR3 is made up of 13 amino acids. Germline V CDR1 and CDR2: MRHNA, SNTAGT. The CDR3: CAGSGTGTTEAFF. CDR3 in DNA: TGTGCCGGCAGTGGGACGGGAACCACTGAAGCTTTCTTT.

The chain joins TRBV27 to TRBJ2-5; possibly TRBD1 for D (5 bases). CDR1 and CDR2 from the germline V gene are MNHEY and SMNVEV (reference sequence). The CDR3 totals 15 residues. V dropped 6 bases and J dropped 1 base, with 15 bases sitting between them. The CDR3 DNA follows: TGTGCCAGCAGCACCTCCGACAGCCTCCAAGAGACCCAGTACTTC. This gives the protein CASSTSDSLQETQYF.

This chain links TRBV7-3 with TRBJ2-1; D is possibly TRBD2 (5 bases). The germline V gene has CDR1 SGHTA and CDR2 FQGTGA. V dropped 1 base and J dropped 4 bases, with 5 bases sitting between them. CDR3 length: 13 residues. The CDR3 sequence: CASSLIAYNEQFF. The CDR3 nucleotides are TGTGCCAGCAGCTTAATAGCGTACAATGAGCAGTTCTTC.

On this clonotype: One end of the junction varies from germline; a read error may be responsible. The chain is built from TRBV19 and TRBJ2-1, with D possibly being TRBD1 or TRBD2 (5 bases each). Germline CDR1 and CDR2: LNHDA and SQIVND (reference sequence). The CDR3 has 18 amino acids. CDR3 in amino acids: CASSERGPGPRSYNEQFF. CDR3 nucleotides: TGCGCCAGCAGTGAGAGGGGACCGGGGCCCAGATCCTACAATGAGCAGTTCTTC.

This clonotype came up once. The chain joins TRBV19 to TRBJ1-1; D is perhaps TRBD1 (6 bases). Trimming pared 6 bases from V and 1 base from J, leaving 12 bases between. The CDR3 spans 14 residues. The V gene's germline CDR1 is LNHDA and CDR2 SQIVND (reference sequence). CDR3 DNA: TGTGCCAGTAGACACCGGACAGCGAACACTGAAGCTTTCTTT. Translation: CASRHRTANTEAFF.

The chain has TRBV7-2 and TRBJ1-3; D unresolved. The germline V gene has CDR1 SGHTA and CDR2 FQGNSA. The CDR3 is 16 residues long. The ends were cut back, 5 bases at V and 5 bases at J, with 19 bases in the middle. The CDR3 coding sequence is TGTGCCAGCAGCCAATCACCAGCTCAAGGTAGAAACACCATATATTTT. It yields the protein CASSQSPAQGRNTIYF.

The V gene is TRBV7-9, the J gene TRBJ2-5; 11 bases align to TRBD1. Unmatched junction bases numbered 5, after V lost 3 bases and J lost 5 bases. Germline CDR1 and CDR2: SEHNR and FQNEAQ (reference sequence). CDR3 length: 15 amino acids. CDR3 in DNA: TGTGCCAGCAGCTTCGGGACAGGGGGTCACGAGACCCAGTACTTC. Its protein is CASSFGTGGHETQYF.

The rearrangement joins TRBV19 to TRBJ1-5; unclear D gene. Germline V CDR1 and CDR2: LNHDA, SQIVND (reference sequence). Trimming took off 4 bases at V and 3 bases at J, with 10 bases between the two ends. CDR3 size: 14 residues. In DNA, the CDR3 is TGTGCCAGTAGTACCCCGGGTTCCAATCAGCCCCAGCATTTT. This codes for CASSTPGSNQPQHF.

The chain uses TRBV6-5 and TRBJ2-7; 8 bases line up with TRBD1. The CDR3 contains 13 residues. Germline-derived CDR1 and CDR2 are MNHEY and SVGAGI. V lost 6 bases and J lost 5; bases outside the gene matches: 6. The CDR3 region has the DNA TGTGCCAGCAGCCGGACAGGGATAAACGAGCAGTACTTC. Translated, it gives CASSRTGINEQYF.

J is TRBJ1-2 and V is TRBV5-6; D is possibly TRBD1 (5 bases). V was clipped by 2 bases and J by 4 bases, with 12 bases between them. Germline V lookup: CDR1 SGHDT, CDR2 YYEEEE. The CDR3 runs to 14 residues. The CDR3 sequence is CASSFETEAYGYTF. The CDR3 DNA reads TGTGCCAGCAGCTTTGAGACAGAAGCCTATGGCTACACCTTC.

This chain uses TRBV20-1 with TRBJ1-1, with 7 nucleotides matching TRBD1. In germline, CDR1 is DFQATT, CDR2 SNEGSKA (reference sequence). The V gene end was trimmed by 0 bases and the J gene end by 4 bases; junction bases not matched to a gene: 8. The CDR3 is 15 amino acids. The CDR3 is CSAREGRGPGTEAFF. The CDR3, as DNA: TGCAGTGCTAGAGAGGGTAGGGGGCCTGGCACTGAAGCTTTCTTT.

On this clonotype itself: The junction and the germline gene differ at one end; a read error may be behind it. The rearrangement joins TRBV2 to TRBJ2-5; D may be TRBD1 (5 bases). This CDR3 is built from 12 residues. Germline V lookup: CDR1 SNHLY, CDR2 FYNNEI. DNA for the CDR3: TGTGCCCGCAGGGTGGGCCAAGAGACCCAGTACTTC. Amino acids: CARRVGQETQYF.

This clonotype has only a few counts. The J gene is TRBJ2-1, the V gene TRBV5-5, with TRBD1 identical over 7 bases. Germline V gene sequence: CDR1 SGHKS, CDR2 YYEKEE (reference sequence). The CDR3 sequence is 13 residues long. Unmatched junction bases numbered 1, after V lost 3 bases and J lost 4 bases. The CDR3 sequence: CASSSGQYNEQFF. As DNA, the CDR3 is TGTGCCAGCAGCTCGGGACAGTACAATGAGCAGTTCTTC.

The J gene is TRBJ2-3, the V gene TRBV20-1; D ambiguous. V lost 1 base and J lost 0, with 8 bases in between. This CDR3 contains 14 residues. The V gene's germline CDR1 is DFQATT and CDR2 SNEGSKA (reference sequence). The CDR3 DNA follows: TGCAGTGCTAGAGGTCTCACTAGCACAGATACGCAGTATTTT. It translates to CSARGLTSTDTQYF.

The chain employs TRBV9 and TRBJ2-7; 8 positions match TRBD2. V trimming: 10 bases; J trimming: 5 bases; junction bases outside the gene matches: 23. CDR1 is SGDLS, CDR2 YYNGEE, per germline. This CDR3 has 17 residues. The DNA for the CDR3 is TGTGCCCGTAGGGCGGGGGGCGGGGGACACCCCTCTCACGAGCAGTACTTC. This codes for CARRAGGGGHPSHEQYF.

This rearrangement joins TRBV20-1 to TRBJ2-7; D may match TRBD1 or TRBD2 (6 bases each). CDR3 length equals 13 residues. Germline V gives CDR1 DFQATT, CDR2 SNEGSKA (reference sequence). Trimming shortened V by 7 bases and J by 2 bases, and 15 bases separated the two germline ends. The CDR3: CSGGGSLPYEQYF. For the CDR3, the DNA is TGCAGTGGAGGGGGGAGCCTCCCCTACGAGCAGTACTTC.

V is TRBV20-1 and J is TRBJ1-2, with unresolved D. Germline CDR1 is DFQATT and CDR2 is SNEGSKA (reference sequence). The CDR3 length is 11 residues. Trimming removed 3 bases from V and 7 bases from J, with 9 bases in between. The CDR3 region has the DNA TGCAGTGCTAGCACTAAGGGTGGCTACACCTTC. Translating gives CSASTKGGYTF.

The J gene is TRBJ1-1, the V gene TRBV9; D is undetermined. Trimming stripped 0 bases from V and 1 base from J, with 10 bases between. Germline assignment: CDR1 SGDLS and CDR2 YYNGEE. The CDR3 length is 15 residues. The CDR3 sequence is CASSVGWEKNTEAFF. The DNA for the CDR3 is TGTGCCAGCAGCGTAGGCTGGGAAAAGAACACTGAAGCTTTCTTT.

The CDR3 protein is CASSFLAWPLNEQYF. Here the CDR3 DNA reads TGTGCCAGCAGCTTTTTAGCGTGGCCGTTGAACGAGCAGTACTTC. The chain couples TRBV13 to TRBJ2-7, with D perhaps TRBD2 (5 bases). CDR1 and CDR2 from the germline V gene are PRHDT and FYEKMQ (reference sequence). This CDR3 has 15 amino acids. Between the trimmed V and J ends, which lost 3 bases and 5 bases, there was a span of 17 bases.

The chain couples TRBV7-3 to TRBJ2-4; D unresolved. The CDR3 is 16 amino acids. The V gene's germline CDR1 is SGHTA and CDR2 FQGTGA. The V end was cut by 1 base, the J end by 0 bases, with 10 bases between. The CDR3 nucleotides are TGTGCCAGCAGCTTAAAGGCTGAACTAGCCAAAAACATTCAGTACTTC. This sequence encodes CASSLKAELAKNIQYF.